This passage covers 12 T cell receptor beta chains from one sample sequenced in a study of T cell responses to AZD1222 COVID-19 vaccine. Produced via immunoSEQ multiplex PCR; TCRdb's table is partial and in-frame only. The data hold approximately 190,000 clones, with approximately 91% observed a single time. The source material was peripheral blood, sampled on day 0 of AZD1222 vaccination. The source is an adult in good health.

The chain joins TRBV11-3 to TRBJ2-1; TRBD1 matches 7 bases. V trimming: 1 base; J trimming: 2 bases; junction bases outside the gene matches: 2. CDR3 size: 15 residues. Germline V lookup: CDR1 SGHNT, CDR2 YENEEA. Written as DNA, the CDR3 is TGTGCCAGCAGCTTAGCGAGGGGGCCCTACAATGAGCAGTTCTTC. As protein: CASSLARGPYNEQFF.

CDR3 in amino acids: CASSLVGRGRYNEQFF. DNA of the CDR3: TGTGCCAGCAGCTTAGTTGGCAGGGGGCGGTACAATGAGCAGTTCTTC. V and J are TRBV7-2 and TRBJ2-1; the match to TRBD1 covers 8 bases. CDR1 and CDR2 from the germline V gene are SGHTA and FQGNSA. V lost 1 base and J lost 4; bases outside the gene matches: 6. This CDR3 has 16 residues.

The chain joins TRBV6-1 to TRBJ2-5; TRBD1 matches at 11 bases. V gave up 3 bases and J gave up 0 bases; unmatched junction bases: 15. The CDR3 length is 20 residues. Germline CDR1 MNHNS, CDR2 SASEGT. CDR3 DNA: TGTGCCAGCAGTGACCCATACGGACAGGGGGCGACCCTGTACCAAGAGACCCAGTACTTC. It is translated as CASSDPYGQGATLYQETQYF.

V gene TRBV28 combines with J gene TRBJ1-2; weak D call: TRBD1 (6 bases). This CDR3 has 15 amino acids. Germline CDR1 is MDHEN and CDR2 is SYDVKM. Trimming took off 6 bases at V and 3 bases at J, with 17 bases between the two ends. The CDR3: CASRRPRGLDYGYTF. The CDR3, as DNA: TGTGCCAGCAGGCGCCCCCGGGGGCTAGACTATGGCTACACCTTC.

The chain combines TRBV11-3 with TRBJ1-2; no clear D. The length of the CDR3 is 16 residues. Deletions cut 5 bases from V and 6 bases from J, with 22 bases between. Germline V CDR1 and CDR2: SGHNT, YENEEA. This CDR3 is CASSLRWGALIDGYTF. CDR3 coding DNA: TGTGCCAGCAGCCTCCGGTGGGGAGCCCTAATCGATGGCTACACCTTC.

The chain carries TRBV25-1 and TRBJ1-1, with D perhaps TRBD1 (6 bases). Germline-derived CDR1 and CDR2 are MGHDK and SYGVNS. The CDR3 consists of 12 residues. V dropped 8 bases and J dropped 5 bases, with 12 bases sitting between them. The CDR3 loop reads CASAQGWTEAFF. The CDR3, as DNA: TGTGCCAGCGCCCAGGGGTGGACTGAAGCTTTCTTT.

This clone was observed once. The rearrangement uses TRBV27 and TRBJ2-7, with 8 positions matching TRBD1. The CDR3 contains 15 residues. Germline lookup yields CDR1 MNHEY and CDR2 SMNVEV (reference sequence). V trimming: 0 bases; J trimming: 2 bases; junction bases outside the gene matches: 3. This chain's CDR3 is CASSLSRDRPYEQYF. The CDR3 region has the DNA TGTGCCAGCAGTTTATCCCGGGACAGGCCCTACGAGCAGTACTTC.

This chain connects TRBV6-2 or TRBV6-3 to TRBJ1-3; no clear D. Germline V gene lookup returns CDR1 MNHEY and CDR2 SVGEGT. The CDR3 extends over 16 amino acids. Trimming removed 4 bases from V and 5 bases from J, with 18 bases in between. The CDR3 spells CASSSPAAEWRNTIYF. The CDR3 bases are TGTGCCAGCAGTTCGCCGGCTGCGGAGTGGAGAAACACCATATATTTT.

V is TRBV27 and J is TRBJ2-7; D remains ambiguous. The CDR3 length is 11 residues. Germline assignment: CDR1 MNHEY and CDR2 SMNVEV (reference sequence). V was cut by 4 bases and J by 5 bases, with 6 bases left in between. The CDR3: CASSYANEQYF. DNA for the CDR3: TGTGCCAGCAGTTACGCTAACGAGCAGTACTTC.

The genes are TRBV27 and TRBJ2-5, with unresolved D. Germline assignment: CDR1 MNHEY and CDR2 SMNVEV (reference sequence). The CDR3 runs to 9 residues. V dropped 7 bases and J dropped 7 bases, with 4 bases sitting between them. The CDR3 sequence is CASNGTQYF. The CDR3 DNA follows: TGTGCCAGCAATGGGACCCAGTACTTC.

This chain connects TRBV6-2 or TRBV6-3 to TRBJ2-5; D is unclear. There are 15 residues in the CDR3. Germline CDR1 MNHEY, CDR2 SVGEGT. The germline V and J ends were trimmed by 2 bases and 4 bases, with 14 bases remaining between them. The CDR3 region has the DNA TGTGCCAGCAGTTACGGAGCCTCGATCGGAGAGACCCAGTACTTC. This codes for CASSYGASIGETQYF.

CDR3: CASSQMTVANSPLHF. The CDR3 DNA follows: TGTGCCAGCAGCCAGATGACAGTTGCCAATTCACCCCTCCACTTT. The rearrangement links TRBV3-1 (or the pseudogene TRBV3-2) to TRBJ1-6, with a possible D match to TRBD1 (5 bases). The ends were cut back, 3 bases at V and 7 bases at J, with 13 bases in the middle. Germline V gene sequence: CDR1 LGHDT, CDR2 YNNKEL (reference sequence). The CDR3 runs 15 residues.